This T cell receptor beta chain is from a study of blood T cell repertoires in COVID-19. Study overall: Acute and convalescent COVID-19 samples came from the United States, Italy and Spain.

Trimming took 0 bases from V and 3 from J, leaving 10 bases between them. Germline V gene data show CDR1 as SGHVS and CDR2 as FNYEAQ. This CDR3 is 15 amino acids long. Libraries were prepared by immunoSEQ multiplex PCR; TCRdb keeps only in-frame clonotypes and omits some of them. This sample has roughly 320,000 clones, with 65% to 90% found just once. Note on this clone: In the same sample, other DNA sequences code for this CDR3.

The sample consisted of peripheral blood. This chain uses TRBV7-6 with TRBJ2-3; D perhaps matches TRBD1 (5 bases). The sequence derives from a human donor in a cohort sampled during active COVID-19. CDR3 residues: CASSLAGASTDTQYF. Written as DNA, the CDR3 is TGTGCCAGCAGCTTAGCAGGGGCGTCAACAGATACGCAGTATTTT.